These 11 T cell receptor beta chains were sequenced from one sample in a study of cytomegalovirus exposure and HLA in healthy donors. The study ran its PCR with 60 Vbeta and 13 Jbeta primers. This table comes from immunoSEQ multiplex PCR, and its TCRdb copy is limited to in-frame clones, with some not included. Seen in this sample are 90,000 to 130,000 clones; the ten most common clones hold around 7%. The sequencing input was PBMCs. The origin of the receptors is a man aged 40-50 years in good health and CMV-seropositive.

The CDR3 coding sequence is TGTGCCAGCAGCCCAAATTTGGGCGGGCCCTCCTACGAGCAGTACTTC. This codes for CASSPNLGGPSYEQYF. The V call is TRBV7-2, the J call TRBJ2-7; D is possibly TRBD2 (5 bases). This CDR3 is built from 16 residues. The V gene lost 5 bases and the J gene lost 0 bases, with 17 bases spanning the gap. Germline CDR1 reads SGHTA; CDR2 reads FQGNSA.

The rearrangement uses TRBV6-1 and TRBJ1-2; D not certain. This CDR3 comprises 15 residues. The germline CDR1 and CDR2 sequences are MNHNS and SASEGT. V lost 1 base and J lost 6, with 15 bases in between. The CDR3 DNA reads TGTGCCAGCAGTGAAGAATTCGGGGTGGGTCATGGCTACACCTTC. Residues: CASSEEFGVGHGYTF.

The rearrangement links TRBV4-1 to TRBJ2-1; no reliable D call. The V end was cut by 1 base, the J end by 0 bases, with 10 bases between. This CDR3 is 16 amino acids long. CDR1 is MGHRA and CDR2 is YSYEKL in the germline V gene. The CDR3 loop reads CASSQVAELSYNEQFF. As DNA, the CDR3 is TGCGCCAGCAGCCAAGTGGCGGAGCTCTCCTACAATGAGCAGTTCTTC.

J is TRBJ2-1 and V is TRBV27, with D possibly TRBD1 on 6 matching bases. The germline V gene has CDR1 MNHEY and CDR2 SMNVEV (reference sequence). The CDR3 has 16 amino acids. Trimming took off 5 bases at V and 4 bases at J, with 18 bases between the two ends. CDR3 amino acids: CASSLLGQGTYNEQFF. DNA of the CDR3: TGTGCCAGCAGTCTTTTAGGGCAGGGGACATACAATGAGCAGTTCTTC.

The CDR3 region has the DNA TGTGCCAGCAGCTTTGGACAGGGAAAGACTGAAGCTTTCTTT. This codes for CASSFGQGKTEAFF. This rearrangement joins TRBV5-6 to TRBJ1-1; 8 bases line up with TRBD1. This CDR3 has 14 residues. In germline, CDR1 is SGHDT, CDR2 YYEEEE. J lost 5 bases, V lost 2 bases, and 5 bases had no gene match.

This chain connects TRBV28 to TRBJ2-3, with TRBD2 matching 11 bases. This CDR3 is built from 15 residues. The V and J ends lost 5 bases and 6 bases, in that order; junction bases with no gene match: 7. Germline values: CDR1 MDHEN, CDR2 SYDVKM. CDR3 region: CASSPTSGSVDTQYF. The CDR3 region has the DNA TGTGCCAGCAGTCCTACTAGCGGGAGTGTCGATACGCAGTATTTT. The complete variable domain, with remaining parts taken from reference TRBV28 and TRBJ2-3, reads DVKVTQSSRYLVKRTGEKVFLECVQDMDHENMFWYRQDPGLGLRLIYFSYDVKMKEKGDIPEGYSVSREKKERFSLILESASTNQTSMYLCASSPTSGSVDTQYFGPGTRLTVL.

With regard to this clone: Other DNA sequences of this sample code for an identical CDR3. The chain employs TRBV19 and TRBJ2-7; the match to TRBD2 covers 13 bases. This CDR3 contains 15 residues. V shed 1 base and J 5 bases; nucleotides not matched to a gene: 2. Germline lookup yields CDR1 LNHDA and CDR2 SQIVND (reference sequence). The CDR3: CASSIGTSGRNEQYF. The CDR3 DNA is TGTGCCAGTAGTATAGGGACTAGCGGGAGAAACGAGCAGTACTTC.

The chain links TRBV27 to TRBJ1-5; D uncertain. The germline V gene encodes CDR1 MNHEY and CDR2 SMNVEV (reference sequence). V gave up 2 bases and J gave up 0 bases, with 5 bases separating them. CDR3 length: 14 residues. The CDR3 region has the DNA TGTGCCAGCAGTTTAGCGGCTAGCAATCAGCCCCAGCATTTT. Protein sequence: CASSLAASNQPQHF.

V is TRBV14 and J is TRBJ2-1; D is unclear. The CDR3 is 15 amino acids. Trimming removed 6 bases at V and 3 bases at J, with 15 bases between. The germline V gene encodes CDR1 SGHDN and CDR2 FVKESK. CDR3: CASSSIRRVYNEQFF. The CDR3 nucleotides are TGTGCCAGCAGTTCCATCCGACGGGTCTACAATGAGCAGTTCTTC. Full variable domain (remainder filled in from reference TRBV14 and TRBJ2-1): EAGVTQFPSHSVIEKGQTVTLRCDPISGHDNLYWYRRVMGKEIKFLLHFVKESKQDESGMPNNRFLAERTGGTYSTLKVQPAELEDSGVYFCASSSIRRVYNEQFFGPGTRLTVL.

The CDR3 is CASNDSRGAYEQYF. In DNA form, the CDR3 reads TGTGCCAGTAACGATAGCAGGGGGGCCTACGAGCAGTACTTC. The chain has TRBV19 and TRBJ2-7; D perhaps matches TRBD1 (7 bases). Germline V CDR1 and CDR2: LNHDA, SQIVND (reference sequence). The V and J ends lost 7 bases and 2 bases respectively, with 15 bases between them. This CDR3 is built from 14 residues.

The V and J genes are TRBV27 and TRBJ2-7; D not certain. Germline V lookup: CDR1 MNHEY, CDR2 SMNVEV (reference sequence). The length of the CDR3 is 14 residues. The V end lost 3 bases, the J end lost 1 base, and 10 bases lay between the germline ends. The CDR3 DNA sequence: TGTGCCAGCAGTTTTGTAGTCGGGTCCTACGAGCAGTACTTC. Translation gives CASSFVVGSYEQYF.